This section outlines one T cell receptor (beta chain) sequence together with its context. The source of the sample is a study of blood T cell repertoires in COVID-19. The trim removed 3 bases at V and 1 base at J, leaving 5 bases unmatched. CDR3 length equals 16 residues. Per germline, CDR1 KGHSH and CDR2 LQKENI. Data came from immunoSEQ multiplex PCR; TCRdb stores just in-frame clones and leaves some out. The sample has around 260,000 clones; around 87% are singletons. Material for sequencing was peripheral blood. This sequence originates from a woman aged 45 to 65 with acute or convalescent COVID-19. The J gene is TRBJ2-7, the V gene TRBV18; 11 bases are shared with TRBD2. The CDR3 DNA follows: TGTGCCAGCTCACCTTCCCTAGCGGGAGGATCCTACGAGCAGTACTTC. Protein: CASSPSLAGGSYEQYF.